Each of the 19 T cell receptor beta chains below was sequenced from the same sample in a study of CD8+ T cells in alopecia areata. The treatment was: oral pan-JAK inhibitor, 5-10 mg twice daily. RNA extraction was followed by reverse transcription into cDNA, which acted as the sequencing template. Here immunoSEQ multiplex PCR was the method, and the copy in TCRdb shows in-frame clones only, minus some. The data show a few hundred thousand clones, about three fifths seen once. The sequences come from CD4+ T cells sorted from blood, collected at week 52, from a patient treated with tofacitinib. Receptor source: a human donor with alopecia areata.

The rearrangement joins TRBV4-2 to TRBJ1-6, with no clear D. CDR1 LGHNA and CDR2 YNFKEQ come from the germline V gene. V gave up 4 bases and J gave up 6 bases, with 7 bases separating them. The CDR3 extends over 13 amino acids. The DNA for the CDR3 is TGTGCCAGCAGCCGGCGGGGTAATTCACCCCTCCACTTT. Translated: CASSRRGNSPLHF.

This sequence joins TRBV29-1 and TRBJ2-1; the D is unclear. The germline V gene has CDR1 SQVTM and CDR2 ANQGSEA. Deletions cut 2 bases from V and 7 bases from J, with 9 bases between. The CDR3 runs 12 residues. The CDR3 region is CSVELTRNEQFF. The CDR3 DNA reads TGCAGCGTTGAACTAACGAGGAATGAGCAGTTCTTC.

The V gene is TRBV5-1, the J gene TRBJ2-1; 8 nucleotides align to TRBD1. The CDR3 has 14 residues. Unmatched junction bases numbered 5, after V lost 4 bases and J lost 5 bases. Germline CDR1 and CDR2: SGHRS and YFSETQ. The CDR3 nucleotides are TGCGCCAGCAGCGTCGGACAGGGAAACAATGAGCAGTTCTTC. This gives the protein CASSVGQGNNEQFF. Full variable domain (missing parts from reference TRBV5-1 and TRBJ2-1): KAGVTQTPRYLIKTRGQQVTLSCSPISGHRSVSWYQQTPGQGLQFLFEYFSETQRNKGNFPGRFSGRQFSNSRSEMNVSTLELGDSALYLCASSVGQGNNEQFFGPGTRLTVL.

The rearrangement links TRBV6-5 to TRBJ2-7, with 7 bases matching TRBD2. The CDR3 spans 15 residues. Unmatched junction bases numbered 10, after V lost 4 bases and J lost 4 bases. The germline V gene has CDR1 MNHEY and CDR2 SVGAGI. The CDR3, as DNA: TGTGCCAGCAGTTCCCCCCGACTAGCAGGGTACGAGCAGTACTTC. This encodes CASSSPRLAGYEQYF.

The CDR3 is CASSATAYGYTF. The DNA for the CDR3 is TGTGCCAGCAGCGCGACAGCCTATGGCTACACCTTC. This chain connects TRBV7-9 to TRBJ1-2, with D possibly being TRBD1 (5 bases). The ends were cut back, 5 bases at V and 4 bases at J, with 8 bases in the middle. Germline CDR1 reads SEHNR; CDR2 reads FQNEAQ (reference sequence). The CDR3 is made up of 12 amino acids.

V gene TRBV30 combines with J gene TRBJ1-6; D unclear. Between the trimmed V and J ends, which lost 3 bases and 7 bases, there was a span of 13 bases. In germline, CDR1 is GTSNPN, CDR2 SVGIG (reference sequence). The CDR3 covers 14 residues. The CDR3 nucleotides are TGTGCCTGGAGCTTAGTAGGTGGGAATTCACCCCTCCACTTT. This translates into CAWSLVGGNSPLHF.

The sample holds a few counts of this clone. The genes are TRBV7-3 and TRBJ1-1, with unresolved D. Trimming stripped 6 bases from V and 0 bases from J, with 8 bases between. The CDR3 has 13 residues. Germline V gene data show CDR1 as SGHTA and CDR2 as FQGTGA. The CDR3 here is CASSSEVNTEAFF. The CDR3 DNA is TGTGCCAGCAGTTCGGAAGTGAACACTGAAGCTTTCTTT.

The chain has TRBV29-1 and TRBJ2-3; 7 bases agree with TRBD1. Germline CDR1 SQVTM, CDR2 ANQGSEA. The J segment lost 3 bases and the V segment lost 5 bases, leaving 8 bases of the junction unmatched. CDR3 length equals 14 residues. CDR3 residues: CSVRDSPWTDTQYF. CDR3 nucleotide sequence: TGCAGCGTTCGGGACAGTCCGTGGACAGATACGCAGTATTTT.

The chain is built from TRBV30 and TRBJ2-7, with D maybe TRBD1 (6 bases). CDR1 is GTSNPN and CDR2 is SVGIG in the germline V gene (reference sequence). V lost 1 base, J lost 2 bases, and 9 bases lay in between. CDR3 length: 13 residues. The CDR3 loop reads CAWSAGQPYEQYF. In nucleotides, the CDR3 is TGTGCCTGGAGTGCCGGACAGCCCTACGAGCAGTACTTC.

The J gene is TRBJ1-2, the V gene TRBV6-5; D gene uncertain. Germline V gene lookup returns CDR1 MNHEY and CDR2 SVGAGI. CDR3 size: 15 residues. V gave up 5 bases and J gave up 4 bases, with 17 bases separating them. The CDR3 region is CASSPVGGSGYGYTF. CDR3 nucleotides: TGTGCCAGCAGTCCTGTGGGAGGGTCGGGCTATGGCTACACCTTC.

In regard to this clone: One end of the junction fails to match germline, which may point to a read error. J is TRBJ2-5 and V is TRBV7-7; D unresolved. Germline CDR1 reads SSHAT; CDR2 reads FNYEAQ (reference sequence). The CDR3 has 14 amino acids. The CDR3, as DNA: TGTGCTAGCAGCTTAGTTGGCGCTGGGGAGACCCAGTACTTC. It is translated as CASSLVGAGETQYF.

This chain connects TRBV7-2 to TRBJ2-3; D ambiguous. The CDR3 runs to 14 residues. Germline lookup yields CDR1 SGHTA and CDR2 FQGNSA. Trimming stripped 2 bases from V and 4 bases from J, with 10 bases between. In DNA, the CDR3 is TGTGCCAGCAGCTTAACGCTGTGGGCAGATACGCAGTATTTT. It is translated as CASSLTLWADTQYF.

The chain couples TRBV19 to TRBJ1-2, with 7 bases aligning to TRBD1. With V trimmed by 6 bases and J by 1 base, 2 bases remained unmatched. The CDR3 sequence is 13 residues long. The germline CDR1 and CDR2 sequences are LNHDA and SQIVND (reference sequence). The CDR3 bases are TGTGCCAGTAGGAGGGACAGTAACTATGGCTACACCTTC. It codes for CASRRDSNYGYTF.

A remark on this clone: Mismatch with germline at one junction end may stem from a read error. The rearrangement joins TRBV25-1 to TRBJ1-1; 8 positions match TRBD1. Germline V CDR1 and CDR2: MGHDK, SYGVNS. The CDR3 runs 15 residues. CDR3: CASGDGQGRGTEAFF. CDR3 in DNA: TGTGCCAGCGGTGATGGACAGGGTAGGGGAACTGAAGCTTTCTTT. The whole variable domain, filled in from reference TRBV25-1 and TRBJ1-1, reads EADIYQTPRYLVIGTGKKITLECSQTMGHDKMYWYQQDPGMELHLIHYSYGVNSTEKGDLSSESTVSRIRTEHFPLTLESARPSHTSQYLCASGDGQGRGTEAFFGQGTRLTVV.

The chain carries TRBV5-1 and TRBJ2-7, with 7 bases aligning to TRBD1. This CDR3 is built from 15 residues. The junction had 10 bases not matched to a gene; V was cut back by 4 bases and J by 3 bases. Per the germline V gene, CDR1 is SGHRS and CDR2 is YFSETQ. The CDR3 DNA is TGCGCCAGCAGCATCTGGACAGGAGCCGGCTACGAGCAGTACTTC. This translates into CASSIWTGAGYEQYF.

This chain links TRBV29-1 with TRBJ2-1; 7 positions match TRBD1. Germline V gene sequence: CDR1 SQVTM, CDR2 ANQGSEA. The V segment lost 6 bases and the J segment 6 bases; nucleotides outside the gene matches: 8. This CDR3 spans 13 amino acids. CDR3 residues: CSVQARGPNEQFF. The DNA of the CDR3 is TGCAGCGTACAAGCTAGGGGGCCCAATGAGCAGTTCTTC.

DNA of the CDR3: TGTGCCTGGAGTGTATCGTCGGGTAATGAAGCTTTCTTT. Translation gives CAWSVSSGNEAFF. V is TRBV30 and J is TRBJ1-1; no clear D. The CDR3 length is 13 residues. V gave up 0 bases and J gave up 7 bases, with 12 bases separating them. Germline-derived CDR1 and CDR2 are GTSNPN and SVGIG (reference sequence).

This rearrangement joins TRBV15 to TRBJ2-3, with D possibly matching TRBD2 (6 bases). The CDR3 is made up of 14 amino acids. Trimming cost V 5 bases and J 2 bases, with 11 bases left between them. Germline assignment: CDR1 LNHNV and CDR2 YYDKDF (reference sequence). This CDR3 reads CATSLAGTTDTQYF. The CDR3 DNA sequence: TGTGCCACCAGCCTCGCGGGGACCACAGATACGCAGTATTTT.

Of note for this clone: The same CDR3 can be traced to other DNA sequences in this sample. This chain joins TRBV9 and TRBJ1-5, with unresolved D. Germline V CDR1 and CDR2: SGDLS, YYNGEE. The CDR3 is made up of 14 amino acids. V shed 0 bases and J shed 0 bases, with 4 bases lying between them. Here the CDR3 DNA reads TGTGCCAGCAGCGTAGGCGCTAGCAATCAGCCCCAGCATTTT. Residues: CASSVGASNQPQHF.